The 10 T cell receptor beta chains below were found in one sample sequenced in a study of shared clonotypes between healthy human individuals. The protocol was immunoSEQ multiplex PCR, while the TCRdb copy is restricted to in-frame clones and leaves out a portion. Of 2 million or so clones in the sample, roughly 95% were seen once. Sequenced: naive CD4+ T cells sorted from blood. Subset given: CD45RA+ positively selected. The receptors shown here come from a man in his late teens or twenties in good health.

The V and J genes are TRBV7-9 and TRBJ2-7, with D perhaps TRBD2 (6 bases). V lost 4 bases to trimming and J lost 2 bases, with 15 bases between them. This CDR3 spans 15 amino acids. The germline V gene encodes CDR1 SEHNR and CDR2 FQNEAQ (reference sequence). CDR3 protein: CASSSFSGSPYEQYF. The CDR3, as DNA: TGTGCCAGCAGCTCCTTTAGCGGATCCCCCTACGAGCAGTACTTC.

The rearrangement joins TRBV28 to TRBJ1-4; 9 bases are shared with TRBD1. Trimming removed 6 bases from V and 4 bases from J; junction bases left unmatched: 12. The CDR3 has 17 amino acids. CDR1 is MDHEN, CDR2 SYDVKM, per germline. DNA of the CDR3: TGTGCCAGCAGGCGGCCGGGACAGGGTGCAAGTAATGAAAAACTGTTTTTT. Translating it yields CASRRPGQGASNEKLFF.

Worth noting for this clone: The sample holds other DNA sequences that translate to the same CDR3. The CDR3 coding sequence is TGCGCCAGCAGCCTTAGCGGAGTGTCCTACGAGCAGTACTTC. Protein sequence: CASSLSGVSYEQYF. The chain is built from TRBV5-1 and TRBJ2-7; tentative D call: TRBD2 (6 bases). The CDR3 loop spans 14 amino acids. Germline CDR1 SGHRS, CDR2 YFSETQ. The germline V and J ends were trimmed by 4 bases and 1 base, with 12 bases remaining between them.

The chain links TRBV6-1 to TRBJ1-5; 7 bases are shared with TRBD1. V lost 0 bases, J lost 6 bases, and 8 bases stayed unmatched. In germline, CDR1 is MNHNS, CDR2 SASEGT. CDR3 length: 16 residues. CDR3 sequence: CASSEALQGGLQPQHF. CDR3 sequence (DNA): TGTGCCAGCAGTGAAGCGCTTCAAGGGGGCCTTCAGCCCCAGCATTTT.

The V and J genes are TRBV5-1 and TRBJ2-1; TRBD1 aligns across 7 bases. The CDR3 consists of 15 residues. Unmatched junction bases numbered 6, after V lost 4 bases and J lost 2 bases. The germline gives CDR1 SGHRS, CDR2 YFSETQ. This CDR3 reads CASSMPGQTYNEQFF. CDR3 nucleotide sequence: TGCGCCAGCAGCATGCCGGGACAGACCTACAATGAGCAGTTCTTC.

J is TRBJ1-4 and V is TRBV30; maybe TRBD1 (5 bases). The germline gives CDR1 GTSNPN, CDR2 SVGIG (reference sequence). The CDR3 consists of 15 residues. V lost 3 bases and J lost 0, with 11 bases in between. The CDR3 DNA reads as TGTGCCTGGAGAATCTCAGGGTCAACTAATGAAAAACTGTTTTTT. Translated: CAWRISGSTNEKLFF.

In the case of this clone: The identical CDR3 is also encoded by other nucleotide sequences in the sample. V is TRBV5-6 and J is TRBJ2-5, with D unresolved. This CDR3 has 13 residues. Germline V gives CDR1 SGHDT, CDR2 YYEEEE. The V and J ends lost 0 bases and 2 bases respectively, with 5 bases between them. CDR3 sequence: CASSLGVQETQYF. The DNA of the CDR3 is TGTGCCAGCAGCTTGGGTGTTCAAGAGACCCAGTACTTC.

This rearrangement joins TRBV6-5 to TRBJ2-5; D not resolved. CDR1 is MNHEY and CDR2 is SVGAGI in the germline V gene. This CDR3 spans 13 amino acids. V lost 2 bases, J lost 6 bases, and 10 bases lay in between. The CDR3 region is CASSYGVLKTQYF. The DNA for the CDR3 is TGTGCCAGCAGTTACGGGGTCCTAAAGACCCAGTACTTC.

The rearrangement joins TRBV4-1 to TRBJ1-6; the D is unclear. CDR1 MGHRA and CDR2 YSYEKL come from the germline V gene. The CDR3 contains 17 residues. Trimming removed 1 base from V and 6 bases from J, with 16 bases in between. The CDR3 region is CASSQAASNHPNSPLHF. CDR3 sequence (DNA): TGCGCCAGCAGCCAAGCGGCGTCCAACCACCCTAATTCACCCCTCCACTTT.

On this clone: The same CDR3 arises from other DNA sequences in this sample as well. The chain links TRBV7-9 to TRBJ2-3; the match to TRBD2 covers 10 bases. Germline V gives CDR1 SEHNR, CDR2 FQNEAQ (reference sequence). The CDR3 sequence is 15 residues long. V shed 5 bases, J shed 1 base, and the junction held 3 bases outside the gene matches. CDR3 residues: CASSPGTSGTDTQYF. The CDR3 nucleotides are TGTGCCAGCAGCCCTGGGACTAGCGGCACAGATACGCAGTATTTT.